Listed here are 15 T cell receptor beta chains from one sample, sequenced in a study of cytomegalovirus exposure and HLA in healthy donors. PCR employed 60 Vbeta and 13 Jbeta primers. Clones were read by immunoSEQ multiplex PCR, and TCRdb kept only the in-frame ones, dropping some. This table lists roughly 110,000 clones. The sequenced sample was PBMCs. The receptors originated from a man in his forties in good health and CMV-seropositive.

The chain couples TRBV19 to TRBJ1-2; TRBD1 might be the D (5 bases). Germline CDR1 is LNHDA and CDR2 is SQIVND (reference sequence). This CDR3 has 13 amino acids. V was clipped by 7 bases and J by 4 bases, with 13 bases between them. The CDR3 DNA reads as TGTGCCAGTATGGCCGCGGGGCTCTATGGCTACACCTTC. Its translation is CASMAAGLYGYTF.

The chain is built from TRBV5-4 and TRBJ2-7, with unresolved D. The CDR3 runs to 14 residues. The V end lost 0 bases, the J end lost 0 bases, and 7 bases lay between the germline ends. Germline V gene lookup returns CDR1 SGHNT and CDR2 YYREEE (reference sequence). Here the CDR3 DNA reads TGTGCCAGCAGCTTGGAGGCGGCCTCCTACGAGCAGTACTTC. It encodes CASSLEAASYEQYF.

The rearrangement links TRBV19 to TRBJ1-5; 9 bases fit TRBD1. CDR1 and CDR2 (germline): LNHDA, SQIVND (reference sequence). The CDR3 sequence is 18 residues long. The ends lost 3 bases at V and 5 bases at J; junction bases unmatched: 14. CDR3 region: CASSIALRGTGYYQPQHF. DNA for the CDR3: TGTGCCAGTAGTATCGCCCTCCGCGGGACAGGGTATTATCAGCCCCAGCATTTT.

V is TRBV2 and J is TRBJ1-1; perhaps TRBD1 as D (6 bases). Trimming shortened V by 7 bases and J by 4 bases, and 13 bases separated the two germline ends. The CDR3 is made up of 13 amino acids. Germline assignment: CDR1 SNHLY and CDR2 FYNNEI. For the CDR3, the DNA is TGTGCCAGCACTGGGACACGCGGCACTGAAGCTTTCTTT. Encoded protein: CASTGTRGTEAFF.

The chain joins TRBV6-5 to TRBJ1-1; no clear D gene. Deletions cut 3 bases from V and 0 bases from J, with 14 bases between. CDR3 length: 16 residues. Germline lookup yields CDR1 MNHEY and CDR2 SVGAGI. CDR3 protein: CASSYIEARLNTEAFF. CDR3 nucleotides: TGTGCCAGCAGTTATATCGAGGCACGGTTGAACACTGAAGCTTTCTTT.

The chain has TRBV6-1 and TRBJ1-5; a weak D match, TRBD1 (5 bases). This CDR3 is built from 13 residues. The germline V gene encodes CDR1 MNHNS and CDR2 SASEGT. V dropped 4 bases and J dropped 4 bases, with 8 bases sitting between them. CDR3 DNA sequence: TGTGCCAGCAGTGGGACATATAATCAGCCCCAGCATTTT. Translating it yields CASSGTYNQPQHF.

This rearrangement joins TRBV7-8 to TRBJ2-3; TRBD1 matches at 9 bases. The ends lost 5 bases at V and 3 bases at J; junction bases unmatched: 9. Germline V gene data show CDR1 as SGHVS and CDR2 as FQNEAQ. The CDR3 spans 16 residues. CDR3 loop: CASSPRDRVMTDTQYF. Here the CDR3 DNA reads TGTGCCAGCAGCCCCCGGGACAGGGTGATGACAGATACGCAGTATTTT.

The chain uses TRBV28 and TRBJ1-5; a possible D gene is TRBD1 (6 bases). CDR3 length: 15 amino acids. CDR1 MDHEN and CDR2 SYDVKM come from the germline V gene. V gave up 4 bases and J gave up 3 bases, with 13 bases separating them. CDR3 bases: TGTGCCAGCAGTTCCTCACAGGGATTCAATCAGCCCCAGCATTTT. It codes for CASSSSQGFNQPQHF.

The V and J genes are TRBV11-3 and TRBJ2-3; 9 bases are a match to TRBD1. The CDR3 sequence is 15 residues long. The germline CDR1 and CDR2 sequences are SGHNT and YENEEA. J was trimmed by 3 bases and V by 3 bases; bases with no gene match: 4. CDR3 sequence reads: CASSFTGGGTDTQYF. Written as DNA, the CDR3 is TGTGCCAGCAGCTTTACAGGGGGCGGTACAGATACGCAGTATTTT.

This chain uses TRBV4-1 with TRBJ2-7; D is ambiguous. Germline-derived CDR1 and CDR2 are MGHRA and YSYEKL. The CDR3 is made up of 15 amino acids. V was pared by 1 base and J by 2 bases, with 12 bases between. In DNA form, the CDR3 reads TGCGCCAGCAGCCAAGTTAACGCAGATCCCTACGAGCAGTACTTC. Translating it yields CASSQVNADPYEQYF.

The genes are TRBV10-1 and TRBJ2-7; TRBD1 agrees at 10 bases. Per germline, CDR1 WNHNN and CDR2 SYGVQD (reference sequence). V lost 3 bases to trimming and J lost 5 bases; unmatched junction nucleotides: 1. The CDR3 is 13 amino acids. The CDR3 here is CASSEGTGDEQYF. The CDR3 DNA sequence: TGCGCCAGCAGTGAAGGGACAGGGGACGAGCAGTACTTC.

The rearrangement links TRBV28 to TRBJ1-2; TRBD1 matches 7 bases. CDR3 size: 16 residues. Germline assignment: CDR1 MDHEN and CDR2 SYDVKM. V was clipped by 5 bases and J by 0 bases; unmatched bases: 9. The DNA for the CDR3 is TGTGCCAGCAGTACGGGACAGCATTCGGCTAACTATGGCTACACCTTC. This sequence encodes CASSTGQHSANYGYTF.

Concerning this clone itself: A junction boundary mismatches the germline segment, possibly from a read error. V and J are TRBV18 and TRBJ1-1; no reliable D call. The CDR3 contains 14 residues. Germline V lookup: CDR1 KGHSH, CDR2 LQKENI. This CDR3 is CASSPPSGNTEAFF. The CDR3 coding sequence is TGTGCCAGCTCCCCACCGTCCGGGAACACTGAAGCTTTCTTT. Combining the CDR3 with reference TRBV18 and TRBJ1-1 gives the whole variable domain NAGVMQNPRHLVRRRGQEARLRCSPMKGHSHVYWYRQLPEEGLKFMVYLQKENIIDESGMPKERFSAEFPKEGPSILRIQQVVRGDSAAYFCASSPPSGNTEAFFGQGTRLTVV.

In nucleotides, the CDR3 is TGCGCCAGCAGCTTCATAGCGGGATCCACAGATACGCAGTATTTT. The encoded protein is CASSFIAGSTDTQYF. The rearrangement uses TRBV4-3 and TRBJ2-3, with 8 bases that match TRBD2. The CDR3 contains 15 residues. Germline V gene lookup returns CDR1 LGHNA and CDR2 YSLEER. V dropped 5 bases and J dropped 2; count of bases not matched to a gene: 6.

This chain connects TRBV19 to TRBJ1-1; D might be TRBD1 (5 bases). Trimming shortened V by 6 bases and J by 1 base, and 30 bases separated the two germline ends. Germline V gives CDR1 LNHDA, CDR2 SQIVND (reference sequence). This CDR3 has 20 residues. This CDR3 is CASRRPVGTLKASENTEAFF. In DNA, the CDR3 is TGTGCCAGTAGGAGGCCCGTCGGGACTCTTAAAGCGAGTGAGAACACTGAAGCTTTCTTT.